This T cell receptor (beta chain) was sequenced in a study of shared clonotypes between healthy human individuals. General study points: Blood alone was sampled, and tissue repertoires likely differ. Clonotypes not shared had lower generation probabilities than those common to all four donors. As a rule, naive subsets had a larger estimated richness than memory subsets.

On this clone: Its antigen is undetermined.

V was clipped by 11 bases and J by 9 bases, with 20 bases between them. The CDR3 runs to 13 residues. Germline V gene sequence: CDR1 LNHDA, CDR2 SQIVND (reference sequence). Replicate PCRs for sorted subsets used 200 ng DNA; this equaled 25,000 to 30,000 T cell genomes. Profiling relied on immunoSEQ multiplex PCR, and the TCRdb table lists in-frame clones only, not all of them. The sample includes about 110,000 clones, over 65% seen only once; the top ten take approximately 24%. This receptor was identified in a woman aged 25 to 39 in good health. Input material: memory CD8+ T cells sorted from blood. Specified subset: CD45RO+ cells pooled with CCR7-negative TemRA cells. The J gene is TRBJ1-5, the V gene TRBV19; TRBD1 might be the D (5 bases). CDR3 in amino acids: CAGTPGTGGPQHF. The CDR3 DNA follows: TGTGCCGGAACACCAGGGACGGGGGGGCCCCAGCATTTT.